This TCR beta chain is from a study of cytomegalovirus exposure and HLA in healthy donors. About the study: Inside one of the first data releases sat some 85 million unique TCRs taken from HLA-typed donors. Of all 400 or so donors who were genotyped, 70% to 85% belonged to the Caucasian-associated ancestry cluster.

Healthy bone marrow donors made up the cohort. The study ran its PCR with 60 Vbeta and 13 Jbeta primers. Libraries were prepared by immunoSEQ multiplex PCR; TCRdb keeps only in-frame clonotypes and omits some of them. The sample consists of 100,000 to 150,000 clones, over 60% of them appearing once. Trimming at V came to 2 bases and at J to 2 bases, leaving 4 bases not matched to a gene. The CDR3 totals 15 residues. Germline CDR1 is SGHTA and CDR2 is FQGTGA. This clone was found a few times. Its antigen is not known. General study results and limits: Roughly uniform sequencing depth across donors was assumed, possibly incorrectly.

Sequenced: PBMCs. V usage is TRBV7-3 and J usage is TRBJ2-5; 8 bases are a match to TRBD1. The sequence was obtained from a man between 45 and 60 years old in good health and CMV-seronegative. Here the CDR3 reads CASSLQGADQETQYF. Written as DNA, the CDR3 is TGTGCCAGCAGCTTACAGGGGGCGGATCAAGAGACCCAGTACTTC.